This T cell receptor beta chain was sequenced in a study of blood T cell repertoires in COVID-19. Study-level information: Spain, Italy and the United States supplied samples that represented acute and convalescent COVID-19. Sources were T cells, B-cell-depleted T cells, or PBMCs; the material itself was cDNA or gDNA.

Trimming pared 4 bases from V and 10 bases from J, leaving 20 bases between. Looked up from germline, CDR1 is SGHDT and CDR2 is YYEEEE. The length of the CDR3 is 14 residues. Generated by immunoSEQ multiplex PCR, the TCRdb table keeps only in-frame clones and is missing some. This table holds some 140,000 clones, about 80% found once. The sequence derives from a woman of 80 years or more with acute or convalescent COVID-19. The genes are TRBV5-6 and TRBJ1-1, with a possible D match to TRBD1 (5 bases). Material for sequencing was peripheral blood. The CDR3 nucleotides read TGTGCCAGCAGCGACCACGGGGGGGTCGGAAGAGCTTTCTTT. Encoded protein: CASSDHGGVGRAFF.